A single sample is the source of the 27 T cell receptor beta chains below, sequenced in a study of blood T cell repertoires in COVID-19. The data were produced by immunoSEQ multiplex PCR, yet TCRdb's version contains in-frame clones alone and is incomplete. Seen here are 150,000 to 200,000 clones, 76% observed once, and the top ten hold roughly a sixth. The sequencing input was PBMCs or T cells enriched from blood (not recorded which). These receptor sequences come from a woman aged 45-60 years with acute COVID-19.

The chain has TRBV11-2 and TRBJ1-1; 8 bases align to TRBD1. Germline CDR1 SGHAT, CDR2 FQNNGV. The CDR3 has 14 residues. Unmatched junction bases numbered 7, after V lost 6 bases and J lost 4 bases. CDR3 residues: CASSPFTGGTEAFF. The CDR3 DNA is TGTGCCAGCAGTCCATTTACAGGGGGCACTGAAGCTTTCTTT.

This clone was picked up one time. This chain uses TRBV5-1 with TRBJ1-6; a weak D match, TRBD1 (5 bases). Germline V lookup: CDR1 SGHRS, CDR2 YFSETQ. The CDR3 is 15 amino acids. V was trimmed by 4 bases and J by 9 bases, leaving 17 bases between them. CDR3 region: CASSDTQRQTSPLHF. In DNA form, the CDR3 reads TGCGCCAGCAGCGATACCCAGAGACAGACTTCACCCCTCCACTTT.

The chain couples TRBV9 to TRBJ2-1; TRBD2 might be the D (5 bases). V was trimmed by 4 bases and J by 4 bases, leaving 12 bases between them. Looked up from germline, CDR1 is SGDLS and CDR2 is YYNGEE. The CDR3 has 14 amino acids. CDR3 sequence: CASSPRGDYNEQFF. The CDR3 bases are TGTGCCAGCAGCCCCCGGGGAGATTACAATGAGCAGTTCTTC.

This clone was observed a few times. J is TRBJ1-2 and V is TRBV7-9; D uncertain. This CDR3 has 15 amino acids. V was trimmed by 1 base and J by 6 bases, leaving 15 bases between them. Per germline, CDR1 SEHNR and CDR2 FQNEAQ (reference sequence). CDR3 nucleotide sequence: TGTGCCAGCAGCTTAGGTGGGATGATGGGAGATGGCTACACCTTC. It is translated as CASSLGGMMGDGYTF. The whole variable domain, filled in from reference TRBV7-9 and TRBJ1-2, reads DTGVSQNPRHKITKRGQNVTFRCDPISEHNRLYWYRQTLGQGPEFLTYFQNEAQLEKSRLLSDRFSAERPKGSFSTLEIQRTEQGDSAMYLCASSLGGMMGDGYTFGSGTRLTVV.

This clone was seen just once. V gene TRBV7-9 combines with J gene TRBJ1-1, with TRBD1 identical over 7 bases. The length of the CDR3 is 14 residues. Germline V lookup: CDR1 SEHNR, CDR2 FQNEAQ (reference sequence). Losses at the gene ends were 2 bases for V and 3 bases for J; bases not matched to a gene: 3. CDR3 nucleotides: TGTGCCAGCAGCTTAAGAGGGGGCCACACTGAAGCTTTCTTT. This sequence encodes CASSLRGGHTEAFF.

The V call is TRBV7-9, the J call TRBJ1-2, with 8 nucleotides matching TRBD1. V was clipped by 5 bases and J by 6 bases; unmatched bases: 8. In germline, CDR1 is SEHNR, CDR2 FQNEAQ (reference sequence). CDR3 length equals 14 residues. DNA of the CDR3: TGTGCCAGCAGCACAGGACAGGGATCGGATGGCTACACCTTC. This sequence encodes CASSTGQGSDGYTF.

As to this clone: Mismatch with germline at one junction end may stem from a read error. CDR3 nucleotides: TGTGCCAGCAGCTACTCTGTCCCGGGACAGCAAGAGACCCAGTACTTC. Translated: CASSYSVPGQQETQYF. The V call is TRBV6-5, the J call TRBJ2-5; the match to TRBD1 covers 7 bases. The CDR3 consists of 16 residues. The germline gives CDR1 MNHEY, CDR2 SVGAGI.

Only one count was recorded for this clone. The chain employs TRBV2 and TRBJ1-5, with a weak D call TRBD1 (5 bases). Germline values: CDR1 SNHLY, CDR2 FYNNEI. The CDR3 sequence is 14 residues long. V lost 6 bases and J 4 bases, leaving 13 bases between the germline ends. The CDR3 reads CASSRGGVNQPQHF. For the CDR3, the DNA is TGTGCCAGCAGCCGCGGGGGGGTTAATCAGCCCCAGCATTTT.

The rearrangement joins TRBV6-5 to TRBJ2-1, with 8 nucleotides matching TRBD2. This CDR3 region has 16 residues. Germline V gives CDR1 MNHEY, CDR2 SVGAGI. Unmatched junction bases numbered 5, after V lost 4 bases and J lost 0 bases. The CDR3 region is CASSSTSGGSYNEQFF. The CDR3 DNA sequence: TGTGCCAGCAGTTCAACAAGCGGGGGCTCCTACAATGAGCAGTTCTTC.

With respect to this clone: Other DNA sequences of this sample code for an identical CDR3. This chain connects TRBV28 to TRBJ1-2, with D uncertain. This CDR3 is 11 amino acids long. The V and J ends lost 6 bases and 4 bases respectively, with 6 bases between them. CDR1 is MDHEN and CDR2 is SYDVKM in the germline V gene. The CDR3 spells CASSSSYGYTF. For the CDR3, the DNA is TGTGCCAGCAGCTCGAGCTATGGCTACACCTTC.

The V gene is TRBV5-5, the J gene TRBJ1-1, with D perhaps TRBD1 (6 bases). This CDR3 is 16 amino acids long. Germline V gives CDR1 SGHKS, CDR2 YYEKEE (reference sequence). Deletions cut 0 bases from V and 1 base from J, with 13 bases between. This CDR3 is CASSLVAGAQNTEAFF. The CDR3 DNA follows: TGTGCCAGCAGCTTGGTGGCAGGGGCCCAGAACACTGAAGCTTTCTTT.

This chain connects TRBV9 to TRBJ1-2; 8 bases match TRBD1. J was trimmed by 6 bases and V by 3 bases; bases with no gene match: 10. CDR3 length equals 15 residues. The germline V gene encodes CDR1 SGDLS and CDR2 YYNGEE. In DNA form, the CDR3 reads TGTGCCAGCAGCGAGGGGACAGGACTAATGAATGGCTACACCTTC. Its translation: CASSEGTGLMNGYTF.

The gene calls are TRBV5-4 and TRBJ1-5; tentatively, D is TRBD1 (6 bases). The germline V gene has CDR1 SGHNT and CDR2 YYREEE (reference sequence). V gave up 5 bases and J gave up 2 bases, with 11 bases separating them. The CDR3 sequence is 14 residues long. Here the CDR3 DNA reads TGTGCCAGCAGTCCGGACAGAGGCAATCAGCCCCAGCATTTT. This gives the protein CASSPDRGNQPQHF. The whole variable domain, remainder taken from reference TRBV5-4 and TRBJ1-5, is ETGVTQSPTHLIKTRGQQVTLRCSSQSGHNTVSWYQQALGQGPQFIFQYYREEENGRGNFPPRFSGLQFPNYSSELNVNALELDDSALYLCASSPDRGNQPQHFGDGTRLSIL.

The rearrangement links TRBV2 to TRBJ2-5; a weak D match, TRBD2 (6 bases). Germline V gives CDR1 SNHLY, CDR2 FYNNEI. V gave up 6 bases and J gave up 1 base, with 12 bases separating them. This CDR3 spans 14 amino acids. Here the CDR3 DNA reads TGTGCCAGCAGGGGACTCTACCCCCAAGAGACCCAGTACTTC. Protein sequence: CASRGLYPQETQYF. The full variable domain, completed using reference TRBV2 and TRBJ2-5, is EPEVTQTPSHQVTQMGQEVILRCVPISNHLYFYWYRQILGQKVEFLVSFYNNEISEKSEIFDDQFSVERPDGSNFTLKIRSTKLEDSAMYFCASRGLYPQETQYFGPGTRLLVL.

The chain is built from TRBV18 and TRBJ1-5; tentative D call: TRBD1 (5 bases). Germline assignment: CDR1 KGHSH and CDR2 LQKENI. Trimming took off 6 bases at V and 4 bases at J, with 10 bases between the two ends. The CDR3 extends over 13 amino acids. CDR3 in amino acids: CASSLTDNQPQHF. Written as DNA, the CDR3 is TGTGCCAGCTCCCTGACAGATAATCAGCCCCAGCATTTT.

This clone has at least ten counts. The CDR3 reads CASTRRASGGTYQETQYF. The CDR3 DNA is TGTGCCAGCACCCGAAGAGCTAGCGGGGGGACGTACCAAGAGACCCAGTACTTC. The chain links TRBV27 to TRBJ2-5, with 11 bases matching TRBD2. This CDR3 comprises 18 residues. Looked up from germline, CDR1 is MNHEY and CDR2 is SMNVEV (reference sequence). V trimming: 7 bases; J trimming: 0 bases; junction bases outside the gene matches: 13.

The CDR3 spells CSVPGTGVSYIQETQYF. CDR3 coding DNA: TGCAGCGTTCCCGGGACAGGGGTATCATATATCCAAGAGACCCAGTACTTC. The chain employs TRBV29-1 and TRBJ2-5; 10 bases are shared with TRBD1. Germline CDR1 SQVTM, CDR2 ANQGSEA. V was pared by 5 bases and J by 1 base, with 13 bases of the junction left unmatched. The CDR3 has 17 amino acids.

The DNA for the CDR3 is TGTGCCAGCAGCTTCGGGACTAGGAGGGAGACCCAGTACTTC. It is translated as CASSFGTRRETQYF. V gene TRBV7-8 combines with J gene TRBJ2-5; 8 nucleotides align to TRBD2. With V trimmed by 3 bases and J by 5 bases, 5 bases remained unmatched. Looked up from germline, CDR1 is SGHVS and CDR2 is FQNEAQ. CDR3 length: 14 residues.

The chain has TRBV7-2 and TRBJ1-1; D is undetermined. The CDR3 extends over 13 amino acids. V lost 6 bases and J lost 2, with 10 bases in between. Per germline, CDR1 SGHTA and CDR2 FQGNSA. The DNA for the CDR3 is TGTGCCAGCAGTGAACGGGGAAACACTGAAGCTTTCTTT. Its translation: CASSERGNTEAFF.

This clone was detected only a few times. V gene TRBV19 combines with J gene TRBJ1-1; TRBD1 might be the D (5 bases). This CDR3 region has 13 residues. Trimming took off 2 bases at V and 5 bases at J, with 9 bases between the two ends. Germline V CDR1 and CDR2: LNHDA, SQIVND (reference sequence). The CDR3 here is CASSIRAGTEAFF. CDR3 DNA: TGTGCCAGTAGTATACGGGCAGGGACTGAAGCTTTCTTT.

V usage is TRBV30 and J usage is TRBJ2-4; TRBD2 matches 11 bases. The V and J ends lost 1 base and 4 bases, in that order; junction bases with no gene match: 3. Germline V gene data show CDR1 as GTSNPN and CDR2 as SVGIG (reference sequence). The CDR3 has 15 residues. The CDR3 DNA reads TGTGCCTGGAGTGGGAGGACTAGCGGGAAAAACATTCAGTACTTC. Amino acid sequence: CAWSGRTSGKNIQYF. The full variable domain, in which reference TRBV30 and TRBJ2-4 provide the parts outside the CDR3, is SQTIHQWPATLVQPVGSPLSLECTVEGTSNPNLYWYRQAAGRGLQLLFYSVGIGQISSEVPQNLSASRPQDRQFILSSKKLLLSDSGFYLCAWSGRTSGKNIQYFGAGTRLSVL.

The chain joins TRBV6-5 to TRBJ2-1; maybe TRBD1 (7 bases). Trimming removed 5 bases at V and 0 bases at J, with 11 bases between. The CDR3 consists of 15 residues. Germline V gene data show CDR1 as MNHEY and CDR2 as SVGAGI. CDR3 in DNA: TGTGCCAGCAGTCGACAGGGAGGCTCCTACAATGAGCAGTTCTTC. It specifies CASSRQGGSYNEQFF.

This clone showed up many times. The V call is TRBV28, the J call TRBJ1-1; no firm D call. Trimming took 2 bases from V and 1 from J, leaving 11 bases between them. Germline loops: CDR1 MDHEN, CDR2 SYDVKM. The CDR3 totals 15 residues. The CDR3 reads CASSLRAAGNTEAFF. CDR3 nucleotide sequence: TGTGCCAGCAGTTTAAGAGCGGCGGGGAACACTGAAGCTTTCTTT.

The V and J genes are TRBV28 and TRBJ2-1; D is perhaps TRBD1 (7 bases). The V gene's germline CDR1 is MDHEN and CDR2 SYDVKM. Trimming left V 6 bases short and J 3 bases short, with 18 bases between. The length of the CDR3 is 16 residues. For the CDR3, the DNA is TGTGCCAGCAGGAGGGCGGAGGGGGCCAACTACAATGAGCAGTTCTTC. Amino acids: CASRRAEGANYNEQFF. Full variable domain (remainder filled in from reference TRBV28 and TRBJ2-1): DVKVTQSSRYLVKRTGEKVFLECVQDMDHENMFWYRQDPGLGLRLIYFSYDVKMKEKGDIPEGYSVSREKKERFSLILESASTNQTSMYLCASRRAEGANYNEQFFGPGTRLTVL.

The rearrangement uses TRBV4-3 and TRBJ2-1; TRBD2 matches 16 bases. Germline V CDR1 and CDR2: LGHNA, YSLEER. The CDR3 contains 16 residues. The V segment lost 5 bases and the J segment 7 bases; nucleotides outside the gene matches: 5. In DNA form, the CDR3 reads TGCGCCAGCAGCATGGGACTAGCGGGGGGGCCAAATGAGCAGTTCTTC. It specifies CASSMGLAGGPNEQFF.

V is TRBV28 and J is TRBJ2-1; tentatively, D is TRBD2 (6 bases). V lost 3 bases, J lost 0 bases, and 18 bases lay in between. Germline V gene data show CDR1 as MDHEN and CDR2 as SYDVKM. This CDR3 is 18 amino acids long. DNA for the CDR3: TGTGCCAGCAGTTTTTACACCCGGCGGGGAGGCTCCTACAATGAGCAGTTCTTC. Encoded protein: CASSFYTRRGGSYNEQFF.

This clone has a handful of counts. This chain uses TRBV18 with TRBJ1-6, with D perhaps TRBD1 (5 bases). Trimming took off 6 bases at V and 10 bases at J, with 13 bases between the two ends. The length of the CDR3 is 13 residues. CDR1 and CDR2 from the germline V gene are KGHSH and LQKENI. CDR3 sequence: CASSPGVRSPLHF. The CDR3 DNA sequence: TGTGCCAGCTCCCCGGGGGTTAGGTCACCCCTCCACTTT.